This TCR beta chain was recovered during a study of shared clonotypes between healthy human individuals. About the study: Donors had three CD4 naive, three CD4 memory, two CD8 naive and one CD8 memory plate apiece. Study-wide results and caveats: Sampling covered nothing but blood. Tissue TCR repertoires likely differ from those found in blood. Roughly 5% of naive CD4 clonotypes were common to a few donors.

The assay was immunoSEQ multiplex PCR, and TCRdb's table has in-frame clones only and misses some. The sample has 780,000 or so clones, approximately 77% seen once. This CDR3 has 17 residues. Trimming removed 0 bases at V and 0 bases at J, with 12 bases between. Germline V gene lookup returns CDR1 KGHSH and CDR2 LQKENI. With respect to this clone: Its cognate antigen is unknown.

This sequence originates from a woman aged 25-40 years in good health. Sample: memory CD4+ T cells sorted from blood. Documented subset: CD45RA-negative fraction. The rearrangement joins TRBV18 to TRBJ1-3; D unclear. The CDR3 sequence: CASSPPSVPHSGNTIYF. For the CDR3, the DNA is TGTGCCAGCTCACCACCGTCAGTACCTCACTCTGGAAACACCATATATTTT.